This T cell receptor beta chain is drawn from a study of tumor-infiltrating lymphocytes in primary liver carcinoma. From approximately 450 ng total RNA, TCR beta cDNA was generated with a primer in the constant region. Each TCR beta library was derived from three nested multiplex PCR rounds that employed slightly modified ARM-PCR. Both of the initial two PCR rounds ran for roughly 11 cycles and employed TRBV1-TRBV30 forward primers alongside a C-beta reverse primer. TCRdb reanalysed the multiplex PCR reads using MiXCR and keeps one entry per CDR3 protein. The sample lists almost 200,000 distinct CDR3 sequences, almost 65% occurring once. Overall study results and limits: Since the samples were bulk and unsorted, the CD4+ and CD8+ repertoires were not compared.

There are a few counts of this clonotype. Its antigen is currently unknown. Alongside blood RNA obtained from unsorted whole blood, germline DNA was also extracted. The CDR3 spans 15 residues. Germline V gene data show CDR1 as SGHRS and CDR2 as YFSETQ. The V and J ends lost 3 bases and 7 bases, in that order; junction bases with no gene match: 8. The rearrangement uses TRBV5-1 and TRBJ2-1; TRBD2 agrees at 9 bases. This clonotype was obtained from a woman aged 60-75 years with primary liver carcinoma and hepatitis B virus infection. The material sequenced was peripheral blood. The CDR3 here is CASSYSGREVNEQFF. CDR3 nucleotide sequence: TGCGCCAGCAGCTATAGCGGGAGAGAAGTTAATGAGCAGTTCTTC. Based on the CDR3 plus reference TRBV5-1 and TRBJ2-1, the full variable domain is KAGVTQTPRYLIKTRGQQVTLSCSPISGHRSVSWYQQTPGQGLQFLFEYFSETQRNKGNFPGRFSGRQFSNSRSEMNVSTLELGDSALYLCASSYSGREVNEQFFGPGTRLTVL.